This note documents a single TCR beta chain sequence. This entry comes from a study of blood T cell repertoires in COVID-19. Looking at the study overall: T cells, B-cell-depleted T cells, or PBMCs provided the cDNA or gDNA that served as material.

Ages ranged from about 18 to 89 years, with residence in 24 US areas. Study processing details: Amplification of reference gene primers provided the estimated nucleated cell counts. TCRdb's copy holds only in-frame clones and misses some; the assay was immunoSEQ multiplex PCR. V and J calls and clone size are as listed in that table; D and trimming were resolved from the DNA. Among a few hundred thousand clones, approximately 85% were seen once, and the ten largest hold less than 2.5%. V shed 3 bases and J shed 6 bases, with 23 bases lying between them. Germline CDR1 and CDR2: DFQATT and SNEGSKA (reference sequence). The CDR3 is 16 residues long.

This TCR came from a man aged 25 to 45 who had recovered from COVID-19. Sample: PBMCs or T cells enriched from blood (not recorded which). The chain couples TRBV20-1 to TRBJ1-2; TRBD1 is a possible D gene (5 bases). In DNA, the CDR3 is TGCAGTGCTAGTGCGGCGACAGCCCCCAGTCGTGATGGCTACACCTTC. It is translated as CSASAATAPSRDGYTF.